A single sample gave rise to the 2 T cell receptor beta chains below, sequenced in a study of regulatory T cells in long-lasting Graves disease. The time point is: newly diagnosed GD, antithyroid drugs for less than 3 months. The authors made the TCR library using RNA they extracted from PBMCs. The authors built TCR beta libraries using iRepertoire HTBI primers and Arm-PCR of CDR3 regions. TCRdb passed the multiplex PCR reads through MiXCR, listing each CDR3 protein once. In the table there are 350,000 to 450,000 distinct CDR3 sequences, approximately 15% of which are singletons. This same sample was also part of a study on T cells in Graves' hyperthyroidism and ophthalmopathy.

The material was peripheral blood mononuclear cells (PBMCs), obtained at new diagnosis, from a patient treated with antithyroid drugs. Receptors were obtained from a middle-aged woman with Graves disease.

This clonotype has a handful of counts. The rearrangement uses TRBV27 and TRBJ2-7; tentative D call: TRBD1 (6 bases). There are 12 residues in the CDR3. From germline, CDR1 is MNHEY and CDR2 SMNVEV (reference sequence). Trimming stripped 10 bases from V and 6 bases from J, with 16 bases between. CDR3 nucleotide sequence: TGTGCCACCCATGACAGGCGTGGCGAGCAGTACTTC. It codes for CATHDRRGEQYF.

This clonotype was detected a few times. The chain carries TRBV19 and TRBJ1-4, with D unclear. The germline V gene has CDR1 LNHDA and CDR2 SQIVND (reference sequence). The CDR3 consists of 15 residues. V lost 3 bases to trimming and J lost 3 bases, with 11 bases between them. This CDR3 is CASSIGQTANEKLFF. The CDR3 DNA follows: TGTGCCAGTAGTATCGGCCAGACTGCTAATGAAAAACTGTTTTTT.